This TCR beta chain stems from a study of early stage breast cancer tumors. The CDR3 is 13 amino acids. Looked up from germline, CDR1 is SGHTS and CDR2 is YDEGEE. V was clipped by 0 bases and J by 4 bases, with 7 bases between them. Profiling relied on immunoSEQ multiplex PCR, and the TCRdb table lists in-frame clones only, not all of them. The table includes approximately 17,000 clones, approximately 82% detected once. The chain carries TRBV5-8 and TRBJ1-1; no definite D call. Sequencing was performed on blood. The source is a person between 65 and 79 years old with breast cancer. Here the CDR3 reads CASSLERFTEAFF. The CDR3 coding sequence is TGTGCCAGCAGCTTGGAGAGATTCACTGAAGCTTTCTTT. Full variable domain (remainder filled in from reference TRBV5-8 and TRBJ1-1): EAGVTQSPTHLIKTRGQQATLRCSPISGHTSVYWYQQALGLGLQFLLWYDEGEERNRGNFPPRFSGRQFPNYSSELNVNALELEDSALYLCASSLERFTEAFFGQGTRLTVV.